The text below deals with one T cell receptor beta chain. No antigen is known for it. These data belong to a study of blood T cells in healthy people across ages. Study-wide findings and caveats: Those diversity estimates obtained from one million T cells were thought to be underestimates.

PCR was performed a second time for about 7 to 11 cycles using a sample-barcoded 5' primer and a J-beta primer mix. TCRdb reprocessed the 5' RACE reads with MiXCR, giving one entry per CDR3 protein. The sample consists of 800,000 to 950,000 distinct CDR3 sequences, roughly 52% of them appearing once. Sequenced input: blood. The sequence was collected from a man aged 30 to 39 in good health.

CDR3 in amino acids: CSVLTRGPPYEQYF. CDR3 DNA: TGCAGCGTCCTAACCAGGGGCCCTCCCTACGAGCAGTACTTC. The V and J genes are TRBV29-1 and TRBJ2-4; tentative D call: TRBD1 (6 bases). The last part of the DNA fits TRBJ2-7 better; the J call may be wrong. The germline V gene encodes CDR1 SQVTM and CDR2 ANQGSEA. This CDR3 region has 14 residues.